A selection of T cell receptor beta chains follows, all from one sample in a study of identical twins. From the 5' RACE reads, TCRdb called clonotypes with MiXCR, one entry per CDR3 protein. The sample has approximately 890,000 distinct CDR3 sequences, 9% to 15% seen once. A further study also used this sample, focusing on yellow fever vaccine responses in identical twins.

Sequencing was performed on PBMCs. All receptors derive from a woman aged 18-29 years in good health. CDR3s include the opening cysteine and the closing phenylalanine or tryptophan. D genes are given only for firm matches. Size values are once, few and many counts, or a class for expanded clones, and some rows have none.

V	D	size	J	DNA	CDR3
TRBV7-9	NA	NA	TRBJ1-6	TGTGCCAGCAGCAACATAGTCACAGGGTCCAATTCACCCCTCCACTTT	CASSNIVTGSNSPLHF
TRBV29-1	TRBD1	many	TRBJ2-7	TGCAGCGTTGGGCGCGACAGGGGCCGAACCTACGAGCAGTACTTC	CSVGRDRGRTYEQYF
TRBV20-1	NA	NA	TRBJ2-1	TGCAGTGCTAGTGGAGTCGGTGAGCAGTTCTTC	CSASGVGEQFF
TRBV20-1	TRBD1	NA	TRBJ2-7	TGCAGTGCCCCCGACAGGGTACACGAGCAGTACTTC	CSAPDRVHEQYF
TRBV7-9	TRBD1	NA	TRBJ2-2	TGTGCCAGCAGCGAAGGGGGCAGTGCGAACACCGGGGAGCTGTTTTTT	CASSEGGSANTGELFF
TRBV10-2	TRBD1	few	TRBJ1-5	TGCGCCAGCCGAAACGGACAGGGGAGCAATCAGCCCCAGCATTTT	CASRNGQGSNQPQHF
TRBV7-9	TRBD2	many	TRBJ2-7	TGTGCCAGCAGCCCTAGCGGCCTGGACTACGAGCAGTACTTC	CASSPSGLDYEQYF
TRBV6-1	NA	NA	TRBJ2-6	TGTGCCAGCACTCTCACAGGCGGTACGCACGGGGCCAACGTCCTGACTTTC	CASTLTGGTHGANVLTF
TRBV6-5	NA	NA	TRBJ2-7	TGTGCCAGCAGTTACCGGAGTTTGAACGAGCAGTACTTC	CASSYRSLNEQYF
TRBV19	TRBD2	NA	TRBJ2-5	TGTGCCAGTAGTATCCTAGCGGGAGGAGGGGAGACCCAGTACTTC	CASSILAGGGETQYF
TRBV20-1	NA	NA	TRBJ1-3	TGCAGTGCAATAAAACAGGGCACTGGAAACACCATATATTTT	CSAIKQGTGNTIYF
TRBV2	NA	NA	TRBJ2-4	TGTGCCAGCAGGCCCATCATGGCGGGCAAAAACATTCAGTACTTC	CASRPIMAGKNIQYF
TRBV4-1	NA	NA	TRBJ1-6	TGCGCCAGCAGCCAATTTCCAAGGGATTGGTTCAATTCACCCCTCCACTTT	CASSQFPRDWFNSPLHF
TRBV4-1	TRBD1	many	TRBJ1-2	TGCGCCAGCAGCCAAGAGCGGAGGGGGCCTGCCTATGGCTACACCTTC	CASSQERRGPAYGYTF
TRBV5-6	NA	NA	TRBJ1-1	TGTGCCAGCAGCTTGGACAGTTGGAACACTGAAGCTTTCTTT	CASSLDSWNTEAFF
TRBV24-1	NA	NA	TRBJ1-2	TGTGCCACCAGCGGGGGGTCCAACTATGGCTACACCTTC	CATSGGSNYGYTF
TRBV21-1	NA	few	TRBJ2-2	TGTGCCAGCAGCACCTCCTCGGACCTTTTCAGGGTCGAATCAGAGAGGGCCGGGGAGCTGTTTTTT	CASSTSSDLFRVESERAGELFF
TRBV27	TRBD1	NA	TRBJ2-7	TGTGCCAGCCGGGGACAGGGGACCTACGAGCAGTACTTC	CASRGQGTYEQYF
TRBV7-8	TRBD1	few	TRBJ2-2	TGTGCCAGCAGCTCCAGGGGGGACAGGATTGCCGGGGAGCTGTTTTTT	CASSSRGDRIAGELFF
TRBV12-3/TRBV12-4	TRBD2	NA	TRBJ2-7	TGTGCCAGCAGCCAAGTTTTCGGCGGGAGTAACGAGCAGTACTTC	CASSQVFGGSNEQYF
TRBV20-1	TRBD1	few	TRBJ1-4	TGCAGTGGGACAGGGGAGAATGAAAAACTGTTTTTT	CSGTGENEKLFF
TRBV28	NA	NA	TRBJ2-1	TGTGCCAGCAGTTTAGGGACCGGGACCAGCAGAAACTTC	CASSLGTGTSRNF
TRBV7-9	NA	few	TRBJ1-6	TGTGCCAGCAGCAGGGAGTACGAGTCACCCCTCCACTTT	CASSREYESPLHF
TRBV25-1	NA	few	TRBJ1-4	TGTGCCAGCAGTGACCCGGGCGGAAAACTGTTTTTT	CASSDPGGKLFF
TRBV10-3	TRBD2	NA	TRBJ2-1	TGTGCCATCAGAGACAGCGGGAGGTTAAATGAGCAGTTCTTC	CAIRDSGRLNEQFF
TRBV11-3	NA	NA	TRBJ2-3	TGTGCCAGTGAACAGGGTTCGGCAGATACGCAGTATTTT	CASEQGSADTQYF
TRBV12-3/TRBV12-4	NA	few	TRBJ2-1	TGTGCCAGCAGTTTAATTTTTGGGACCGCTCGGTTCTTC	CASSLIFGTARFF
TRBV5-5	TRBD1	NA	TRBJ2-1	TGTGCCAGCAGCGCCCCCCGGACAGGGTCCCATGAGCAGTTCTTC	CASSAPRTGSHEQFF
TRBV12-3/TRBV12-4	NA	few	TRBJ2-3	TGTGCCAGCAGTTTAGTGGGTATCTGGACAGGCACAGATACGCAGTATTTT	CASSLVGIWTGTDTQYF
TRBV13	NA	NA	TRBJ2-7	TGTGCCAGCAGCTTTATAACGGGGAACTCCTACGAGCAGTACTTC	CASSFITGNSYEQYF
TRBV20-1	NA	few	TRBJ2-2	TGCAGTGCCCGGATCAGGGTGGACACCGGGGAGCTGTTTTTT	CSARIRVDTGELFF
TRBV3-1	NA	NA	TRBJ2-1	TGTGCCAGCAGCCCCCTGATCACCCACTCGGCCACCTACAATGAGCAGTTCTTC	CASSPLITHSATYNEQFF
TRBV5-1	TRBD1	NA	TRBJ1-1	TGCGCCAGTGGACAGGGGGGGCTCTCCACTGAAGCTTTCTTT	CASGQGGLSTEAFF
TRBV6-5	NA	many	TRBJ2-3	TGTGCCAGCAGTTTAAGTACTAGCACAGATACGCAGTATTTT	CASSLSTSTDTQYF
TRBV12-3/TRBV12-4	TRBD2	few	TRBJ2-1	TGTGCCAGCACGACTAGCTTGGTATTCTACAATGAGCAGTTCTTC	CASTTSLVFYNEQFF
TRBV16	NA	NA	TRBJ2-5	TGTGCCAGCAGCCAAGGCAGCGAAGAGACCCAGTACTTC	CASSQGSEETQYF
TRBV7-2	NA	few	TRBJ2-1	TGTGCCAGCAGCTTAGCTTTTGGGAGCTCCTACAATGAGCAGTTCTTC	CASSLAFGSSYNEQFF
TRBV12-3/TRBV12-4	NA	NA	TRBJ2-3	TGTGCCAGCAGTCTACACACAGATACGCAGTATTTT	CASSLHTDTQYF
TRBV5-1	NA	many	TRBJ2-2	TGTGCCAGTAGAAGCACCGGGGAGCTGTTTTTT	CASRSTGELFF
TRBV9	TRBD2	NA	TRBJ2-1	TGTGCCAGCAGCGCGAGCGGGGGGGCGAACAATGAGCAGTTCTTC	CASSASGGANNEQFF
TRBV20-1	NA	NA	TRBJ1-5	TGCAGTGCTATTCCTACGCTTGAGTATAGCAATCAGCCCCAGCATTTT	CSAIPTLEYSNQPQHF
TRBV7-9	TRBD2	NA	TRBJ2-1	TGTGCCAGCAGCCCACAAGGACTAGCCAGCAATGAGCAGTTCTTC	CASSPQGLASNEQFF
TRBV12-3/TRBV12-4	NA	NA	TRBJ2-3	TGTGCCAGCAGTGATACCGTCACAGATACGCAGTATTTT	CASSDTVTDTQYF
TRBV7-8	TRBD2	NA	TRBJ2-4	TGTGCCAGCAGCTTGAGAGGGGAGCGACTAGACGGGAGGGCGACCTTTCAGTACTTC	CASSLRGERLDGRATFQYF
TRBV2	NA	NA	TRBJ1-5	TGTGCCAGCAGGGGTCCGGACGATCAGCCCCAGCATTTT	CASRGPDDQPQHF
TRBV6-1	TRBD2	few	TRBJ2-2	TGTGCCAGCAGTGCTCAACCGGGACTAGCGGGAACCGGGGAGCTGTTTTTT	CASSAQPGLAGTGELFF
TRBV6-5	TRBD1	few	TRBJ2-1	TGTGCCAGCAGTTACTCACAGGGGCCGGCCTACAATGAGCAGTTCTTC	CASSYSQGPAYNEQFF
TRBV24-1	NA	few	TRBJ2-2	TGTGCCACCAGTGATTGGGTCGGGACGAACACCGGGGAGCTGTTTTTT	CATSDWVGTNTGELFF
TRBV12-3/TRBV12-4	NA	NA	TRBJ2-6	TGTGCCAGCATGGGGTGGGGCTCTGGGGCCAACGTCCTGACTTTC	CASMGWGSGANVLTF
TRBV19	NA	NA	TRBJ2-7	TGTGCCAGTAGTATTCAGCTCGCTTCGGACGAGCAGTACTTC	CASSIQLASDEQYF
TRBV12-3/TRBV12-4	NA	many	TRBJ1-5	TGTGCCAGCAGTTTACTGGATCAGCCCCAGCATTTT	CASSLLDQPQHF
TRBV2	NA	NA	TRBJ2-3	TGTGCCAGCAGTGTCAATGGACTACGGGGAGATACGCAGTATTTT	CASSVNGLRGDTQYF
TRBV20-1	TRBD2	few	TRBJ2-7	TGCAGTGCTTACCTAGAGGGTGGGACTAGCGGGAGGGCCATCTCCTACGAGCAGTACTTC	CSAYLEGGTSGRAISYEQYF
TRBV5-1	NA	NA	TRBJ2-1	TGCGCCAGCGGGGCAGACTACAATGAGCAGTTCTTC	CASGADYNEQFF
TRBV7-6	TRBD2	once	TRBJ2-7	TGTGCCAGCAGCTTAGCGCCAATTGCGGGAGGGCCCCACGAGCAGTACTTC	CASSLAPIAGGPHEQYF
TRBV7-9	NA	NA	TRBJ1-1	TGTGCCAGCACCCTACTCGGAGGGGCAGTTACTGAAGCTTTCTTT	CASTLLGGAVTEAFF
TRBV29-1	NA	NA	TRBJ1-1	TGCAGCGTTGTGGAGGACAGTAAGAACACTGAAGCTTTCTTT	CSVVEDSKNTEAFF